The clone carrying this TCR beta chain was recorded many times. Its target is unknown. This CDR3 has 12 residues. CDR1 is SEHNR and CDR2 is FQNEAQ in the germline V gene (reference sequence). V was pared by 1 base and J by 9 bases, with 4 bases between. The data stem from a study of CD8 T cells in ankylosing spondylitis. TCRdb analysed the 5' RACE reads with MiXCR anew, one entry per CDR3 protein. The table records roughly 700,000 distinct CDR3 sequences, roughly 19% of them present only once. Findings and limits, study-wide: Blood from ankylosing spondylitis patients appeared to carry a characteristic roughly 8-variant TCR beta motif.

The rearrangement links TRBV7-9 to TRBJ1-6; D unresolved. What was sequenced was blood, either unsorted or a sorted T cell fraction (not recorded which). The clonotype was recovered from a male donor with ankylosing spondylitis. This chain's CDR3 is CASSLGGSPLHF. CDR3 nucleotides: TGTGCCAGCAGCTTAGGCGGTTCACCCCTCCACTTT.